This T cell receptor (beta chain) was identified during a study of blood T cell repertoires in COVID-19. Looking at the study overall: Acute and convalescent COVID-19 specimens originated in the United States, Italy and Spain. PBMCs, B-cell-depleted T cells, or T cells provided the cDNA or gDNA that made up the material.

This clone was counted only a few times. Authors' methods: The authors estimated nucleated cell counts from reference gene primer amplification. Method: immunoSEQ multiplex PCR; TCRdb's copy keeps in-frame clones and lacks some. From that table come the V and J calls and clone size; the DNA was used to work out D and trimming. The sample records 280,000 or so clones, approximately 85% being singletons. CDR1 is MNHNY and CDR2 is SVGAGI in the germline V gene (reference sequence). V lost 9 bases, J lost 2 bases, and 10 bases lay in between. The CDR3 covers 12 residues. Cohort allocation depended upon clinical history that participants reported.

The chain carries TRBV6-6 and TRBJ1-2; D gene unclear. The receptor was isolated from a man under 40 who had recovered from COVID-19. Sequenced: PBMCs or T cells enriched from blood (not recorded which). The CDR3 bases are TGTGCCAGTGGGAGGGAAAACTATGGCTACACCTTC. It specifies CASGRENYGYTF.